One sample yielded the 4 T cell receptor beta chains listed below, sequenced in a study of blood T cell repertoires in COVID-19. Assay: immunoSEQ multiplex PCR; the TCRdb copy retains only in-frame clones and omits some. The data show 110,000 to 150,000 clones, with around nine tenths seen just once and 3.5% to 4.5% held by the top ten. Sequenced sample: peripheral blood. These receptors were collected from a woman aged 40 to 50 with acute or convalescent COVID-19.

The chain has TRBV19 and TRBJ2-2, with 11 bases that match TRBD1. CDR3 length: 15 amino acids. J gave up 8 bases and V 6 bases, and 8 bases lay outside the gene matches. The germline V gene has CDR1 LNHDA and CDR2 SQIVND (reference sequence). This CDR3 is CASRRWTGGIGELFF. The CDR3 bases are TGTGCCAGTAGGCGTTGGACAGGGGGCATAGGGGAGCTGTTTTTT.

This chain uses TRBV7-2 with TRBJ1-1; perhaps TRBD1 as D (5 bases). Trimming left V 2 bases short and J 4 bases short, with 8 bases between. There are 13 residues in the CDR3. Germline lookup yields CDR1 SGHTA and CDR2 FQGNSA. The CDR3 nucleotides read TGTGCCAGCAGCTTACGACAGTCCACTGAAGCTTTCTTT. Translation: CASSLRQSTEAFF.

This chain connects TRBV2 to TRBJ1-1; 7 bases align to TRBD1. CDR1 is SNHLY, CDR2 FYNNEI, per germline. V trimming: 7 bases; J trimming: 5 bases; junction bases outside the gene matches: 10. The CDR3 runs 14 residues. Here the CDR3 reads CASTWDSDITEAFF. CDR3 DNA: TGTGCCAGCACCTGGGACAGTGACATTACTGAAGCTTTCTTT.

The gene calls are TRBV5-1 and TRBJ2-7; 9 bases are a match to TRBD2. This CDR3 has 18 residues. CDR1 is SGHRS, CDR2 YFSETQ, per germline. V shed 0 bases and J 0 bases; nucleotides not matched to a gene: 10. The CDR3 nucleotides read TGCGCCAGCAGCTTGGCGCCGGCTAGCGGGGTGAGCTCCTACGAGCAGTACTTC. It yields the protein CASSLAPASGVSSYEQYF. The complete variable domain, with remaining parts taken from reference TRBV5-1 and TRBJ2-7, reads KAGVTQTPRYLIKTRGQQVTLSCSPISGHRSVSWYQQTPGQGLQFLFEYFSETQRNKGNFPGRFSGRQFSNSRSEMNVSTLELGDSALYLCASSLAPASGVSSYEQYFGPGTRLTVT.